This section outlines one T cell receptor (beta chain) sequence together with its context. This specimen belongs to a study of human CD8 memory T cell subsets. The authors identified stem-like memory CD8+ T cells (TSTEM) as CCR7+ PD-1- TIGIT-. UMI-labeled 5' RACE yielded the TCR beta libraries. After re-calling the 5' RACE reads, TCRdb lists one entry per CDR3 protein, DNA absent. The sample has fewer than 7,500 distinct CDR3 sequences. The CDR3 length is 13 residues. Per germline, CDR1 MNHEY and CDR2 SMNVEV (reference sequence). This TCR was sampled from a human donor in good health. The chain recombines TRBV27 with TRBJ2-5; the D gene TCRdb calls, TRBD1, cannot be checked with no DNA. The sequencing input was CD8+ stem-like memory T cells (TSCM and TCM) sorted from PBMCs. Subset indicated: stem-like memory CD8 T cells (TSTEM), CCR7+ PD-1- TIGIT-. CDR3 amino acids: CASSSRGVETQYF.